What follows are 12 T cell receptor beta chains derived from one specimen sequenced in a study of T cell responses to AZD1222 COVID-19 vaccine. Sequencing was performed with immunoSEQ multiplex PCR; in TCRdb, only in-frame clones are kept and a portion is missing. The sample lists 150,000 to 200,000 clones, 92% seen once, with 0.9% to 1.2% in the top ten. The source was peripheral blood, collected 28 days after the second AZD1222 dose. The receptors shown here come from an adult who received the AZD1222 COVID-19 vaccine.

The genes are TRBV6-1 and TRBJ1-2; D not resolved. V was cut by 2 bases and J by 3 bases, with 7 bases left in between. The CDR3 is made up of 13 amino acids. CDR1 is MNHNS, CDR2 SASEGT, per germline. The CDR3 bases are TGTGCCAGCAGTGAAAGGACGCACTATGGCTACACCTTC. It codes for CASSERTHYGYTF.

J is TRBJ1-6 and V is TRBV5-4, with D tentatively TRBD1 (6 bases). Trimming left V 1 base short and J 11 bases short, with 25 bases between. Germline V lookup: CDR1 SGHNT, CDR2 YYREEE (reference sequence). The CDR3 length is 18 residues. This CDR3 reads CASSLFRQGSFEYAPLHF. The CDR3, as DNA: TGTGCCAGCAGCTTGTTTCGGCAGGGGAGTTTTGAATACGCACCCCTCCACTTT.

The chain links TRBV2 to TRBJ1-1, with a possible D match to TRBD1 (5 bases). Trimming pared 1 base from V and 5 bases from J, leaving 11 bases between. The CDR3 is 14 amino acids. Germline assignment: CDR1 SNHLY and CDR2 FYNNEI. The CDR3 coding sequence is TGTGCCAGCAGTGAAGAGCGTCAGGGAACTGAAGCTTTCTTT. It translates to CASSEERQGTEAFF.

J is TRBJ2-3 and V is TRBV12-3 or TRBV12-4; no clear D gene. The ends were cut back, 4 bases at V and 1 base at J, with 6 bases in the middle. This CDR3 spans 13 amino acids. CDR3 sequence reads: CASSSWRTDTQYF. The CDR3 region has the DNA TGTGCCAGCAGTTCCTGGCGCACAGATACGCAGTATTTT.

This chain joins TRBV4-1 and TRBJ2-7; D is ambiguous. V lost 0 bases and J lost 2, with 11 bases in between. Germline V gene data show CDR1 as MGHRA and CDR2 as YSYEKL. CDR3 length equals 15 residues. CDR3 nucleotide sequence: TGCGCCAGCAGCCAAGACCGGACCCATACCTACGAGCAGTACTTC. It codes for CASSQDRTHTYEQYF.

The chain joins TRBV28 to TRBJ1-3, with TRBD1 as a possible D gene (5 bases). The germline V gene has CDR1 MDHEN and CDR2 SYDVKM. V lost 6 bases to trimming and J lost 0 bases, with 15 bases between them. The CDR3 covers 16 residues. The CDR3 protein is CASSRRTRLSGNTIYF. In nucleotides, the CDR3 is TGTGCCAGCAGCCGAAGGACACGCCTCTCTGGAAACACCATATATTTT.

The genes are TRBV6-5 and TRBJ1-1; D is possibly TRBD1 (6 bases). CDR1 is MNHEY and CDR2 is SVGAGI in the germline V gene. This CDR3 spans 15 amino acids. V lost 6 bases to trimming and J lost 1 base, with 15 bases between them. The chain's CDR3 is CASRQGPGENTEAFF. In nucleotides, the CDR3 is TGTGCCAGCAGACAGGGACCGGGGGAGAACACTGAAGCTTTCTTT.

V is TRBV6-5 and J is TRBJ1-1; 7 nucleotides line up with TRBD1. Trimming took 0 bases from V and 5 from J; bases not matched to a gene: 6. Germline CDR1 reads MNHEY; CDR2 reads SVGAGI. The CDR3 runs to 15 residues. The CDR3 loop reads CASSYSTGRRTEAFF. The DNA for the CDR3 is TGTGCCAGCAGTTACTCGACAGGGAGGCGGACTGAAGCTTTCTTT.

The rearrangement joins TRBV5-6 to TRBJ1-1; D is ambiguous. The V end was cut by 3 bases, the J end by 4 bases, with 13 bases between. Germline CDR1 and CDR2: SGHDT and YYEEEE. The CDR3 has 14 residues. CDR3 DNA: TGTGCCAGCAGCTCGAGGGCCCCCGGCACTGAAGCTTTCTTT. Its translation: CASSSRAPGTEAFF. Full variable domain (missing parts from reference TRBV5-6 and TRBJ1-1): DAGVTQSPTHLIKTRGQQVTLRCSPKSGHDTVSWYQQALGQGPQFIFQYYEEEERQRGNFPDRFSGHQFPNYSSELNVNALLLGDSALYLCASSSRAPGTEAFFGQGTRLTVV.

The chain links TRBV10-3 to TRBJ1-2, with D possibly matching TRBD1 (6 bases). Trimming stripped 7 bases from V and 8 bases from J, with 17 bases between. In germline, CDR1 is ENHRY, CDR2 SYGVKD. This CDR3 contains 13 residues. The CDR3 DNA reads as TGTGCCATCAAGTTTACGGGGGCCCGGGGCTACACCTTC. Translated: CAIKFTGARGYTF.

The chain links TRBV19 to TRBJ2-2, with 13 bases matching TRBD2. In germline, CDR1 is LNHDA, CDR2 SQIVND (reference sequence). Trimming took 3 bases from V and 5 from J; bases not matched to a gene: 0. The CDR3 is made up of 15 amino acids. CDR3 residues: CASSMTSGGTGELFF. CDR3 sequence (DNA): TGTGCCAGTAGTATGACTAGCGGGGGGACCGGGGAGCTGTTTTTT. Together with reference TRBV19 and TRBJ2-2, the CDR3 gives the full variable domain: DGGITQSPKYLFRKEGQNVTLSCEQNLNHDAMYWYRQDPGQGLRLIYYSQIVNDFQKGDIAEGYSVSREKKESFPLTVTSAQKNPTAFYLCASSMTSGGTGELFFGEGSRLTVL.

V and J are TRBV3-1 (or the pseudogene TRBV3-2) and TRBJ2-3, with 7 nucleotides matching TRBD1. Germline assignment: CDR1 LGHDT and CDR2 YNNKEL (reference sequence). J was trimmed by 4 bases and V by 3 bases; bases with no gene match: 7. CDR3 length equals 15 residues. The CDR3 coding sequence is TGTGCCAGCAGCCAGCGACAGGGAACCCCAGATACGCAGTATTTT. It codes for CASSQRQGTPDTQYF.